The 23 T cell receptor beta chains reported below all come from one sample, sequenced in a study of OX40 agonist ivuxolimab in advanced cancers. Repertoires were generated with immunoSEQ multiplex PCR, while TCRdb's copy carries only in-frame clones and drops some. Altogether under 95,000 clones are present, about 92% being singletons, with the ten largest covering about 0.2%. Sequences were derived from CD4+ or CD8+ T cells sorted from blood, sampled in a trial of the OX40 agonist ivuxolimab. These receptors all come from an adult with an advanced solid tumor such as melanoma, head and neck, liver or kidney cancer.

The chain carries TRBV30 and TRBJ1-3; maybe TRBD1 (5 bases). This CDR3 is built from 16 residues. Trimming pared 2 bases from V and 0 bases from J, leaving 14 bases between. Germline CDR1 reads GTSNPN; CDR2 reads SVGIG (reference sequence). CDR3 sequence: CAWSRGRGFSGNTIYF. The CDR3 region has the DNA TGTGCCTGGAGTAGGGGCCGAGGTTTCTCTGGAAACACCATATATTTT.

The rearrangement uses TRBV6-4 and TRBJ2-1; TRBD2 agrees at 9 bases. The V and J ends lost 4 bases and 0 bases, in that order; junction bases with no gene match: 1. Germline V CDR1 and CDR2: MRHNA, SNTAGT. The CDR3 runs to 15 residues. CDR3 residues: CASSVSGSSYNEQFF. Here the CDR3 DNA reads TGTGCCAGCAGTGTTAGCGGGAGCTCCTACAATGAGCAGTTCTTC.

The chain uses TRBV11-3 and TRBJ1-1; D unclear. Germline V lookup: CDR1 SGHNT, CDR2 YENEEA. The CDR3 loop spans 16 amino acids. V dropped 5 bases and J dropped 7 bases, with 23 bases sitting between them. The CDR3 is CASSLSSPGQNGEAFF. The CDR3 DNA is TGTGCCAGCAGCCTTTCCTCCCCGGGCCAAAATGGTGAAGCTTTCTTT.

In nucleotides, the CDR3 is TGTGCCTGGAGCGCTCCCTCCTACGAGCAGTACTTC. It codes for CAWSAPSYEQYF. The chain is built from TRBV30 and TRBJ2-7; D is uncertain. Germline V lookup: CDR1 GTSNPN, CDR2 SVGIG (reference sequence). The CDR3 length is 12 residues. Trimming removed 3 bases from V and 0 bases from J, with 6 bases in between.

The rearrangement joins TRBV27 to TRBJ2-1; 13 bases match TRBD2. Germline assignment: CDR1 MNHEY and CDR2 SMNVEV (reference sequence). With V trimmed by 2 bases and J by 7 bases, 8 bases remained unmatched. CDR3 length: 17 residues. This CDR3 reads CASSLPLLAGGPNEQFF. The CDR3 coding sequence is TGTGCCAGCAGTTTACCTTTACTAGCGGGAGGGCCTAATGAGCAGTTCTTC.

The CDR3 DNA sequence: TGCGCCAGCAGCTTGGCTGGGGGGACAGGGAAGATTCACTACGAGCAGTACTTC. Amino acid sequence: CASSLAGGTGKIHYEQYF. The chain has TRBV5-1 and TRBJ2-7, with 9 bases identical to TRBD1. Losses at the gene ends were 0 bases for V and 3 bases for J; bases not matched to a gene: 13. CDR1 is SGHRS, CDR2 YFSETQ, per germline. This CDR3 is 18 amino acids long. Complete variable domain (other parts from reference TRBV5-1 and TRBJ2-7): KAGVTQTPRYLIKTRGQQVTLSCSPISGHRSVSWYQQTPGQGLQFLFEYFSETQRNKGNFPGRFSGRQFSNSRSEMNVSTLELGDSALYLCASSLAGGTGKIHYEQYFGPGTRLTVT.

V usage is TRBV5-1 and J usage is TRBJ2-4; possible D gene TRBD1, 6 bases. Trimming removed 3 bases at V and 0 bases at J, with 13 bases between. Germline V gene data show CDR1 as SGHRS and CDR2 as YFSETQ. The CDR3 extends over 16 amino acids. CDR3: CASSWGLGLAKNIQYF. The CDR3 DNA reads as TGCGCCAGCAGCTGGGGGCTCGGGCTAGCCAAAAACATTCAGTACTTC.

V gene TRBV7-3 combines with J gene TRBJ1-6; 7 positions agree with TRBD1. Germline V gives CDR1 SGHTA, CDR2 FQGTGA. The V segment lost 0 bases and the J segment 9 bases; nucleotides outside the gene matches: 5. This CDR3 contains 15 residues. CDR3 sequence (DNA): TGTGCCAGCAGCTTAACTCGACAGGGAGGTTCACCCCTCCACTTT. This translates into CASSLTRQGGSPLHF.

V and J are TRBV5-6 and TRBJ2-2; D may be TRBD1 (6 bases). Germline lookup yields CDR1 SGHDT and CDR2 YYEEEE. Trimming cost V 6 bases and J 0 bases, with 15 bases left between them. The CDR3 has 16 residues. The CDR3 spells CASTETGQANTGELFF. The CDR3 bases are TGTGCCAGCACCGAAACAGGGCAGGCGAACACCGGGGAGCTGTTTTTT.

The sample holds a few counts of this clone. This chain connects TRBV1 to TRBJ2-7; the listed D gene, TRBD1, was not tested against the DNA. TRBV1 is annotated as a pseudogene. The CDR3 is made up of 14 amino acids. The chain's CDR3 is CTSSQGQCSYEQYF. The CDR3 DNA follows: TGCACCAGCAGCCAAGGACAGTGCTCCTACGAGCAGTACTTC.

V and J are TRBV7-6 and TRBJ2-4; maybe TRBD1 (6 bases). Germline CDR1 and CDR2: SGHVS and FNYEAQ. Trimming cost V 4 bases and J 3 bases, with 13 bases left between them. The CDR3 runs to 15 residues. CDR3 sequence: CASSSSAGDKNIQYF. CDR3 DNA sequence: TGTGCCAGCAGCTCTTCGGCAGGGGACAAAAACATTCAGTACTTC.

The chain employs TRBV28 and TRBJ1-5; possible D gene TRBD1, 5 bases. The CDR3 runs to 14 residues. Germline CDR1 reads MDHEN; CDR2 reads SYDVKM. V was clipped by 1 base and J by 4 bases, with 8 bases between them. Here the CDR3 DNA reads TGTGCCAGCAGTTTATTACGGGGGAATCAGCCCCAGCATTTT. It is translated as CASSLLRGNQPQHF. Full variable domain (remainder filled in from reference TRBV28 and TRBJ1-5): DVKVTQSSRYLVKRTGEKVFLECVQDMDHENMFWYRQDPGLGLRLIYFSYDVKMKEKGDIPEGYSVSREKKERFSLILESASTNQTSMYLCASSLLRGNQPQHFGDGTRLSIL.

A remark on this clone: The same CDR3 arises from other DNA sequences in this sample as well. CDR3 sequence reads: CASSLTGNSYEQYF. Here the CDR3 DNA reads TGTGCCAGCAGCTTAACGGGTAACTCCTACGAGCAGTACTTC. The chain recombines TRBV5-4 with TRBJ2-7, with unresolved D. Trimming left V 2 bases short and J 0 bases short, with 9 bases between. Germline CDR1 is SGHNT and CDR2 is YYREEE (reference sequence). The length of the CDR3 is 14 residues.

V and J are TRBV5-6 and TRBJ2-5; D perhaps matches TRBD1 (5 bases). V was trimmed by 4 bases and J by 5 bases, leaving 12 bases between them. CDR1 and CDR2 from the germline V gene are SGHDT and YYEEEE. CDR3 size: 13 residues. CDR3 sequence: CASSPQGRETQYF. The CDR3, as DNA: TGTGCCAGCAGCCCCCAGGGCCGGGAGACCCAGTACTTC.

The V call is TRBV6-5, the J call TRBJ1-1, with TRBD1 matching over 9 bases. Germline CDR1 and CDR2: MNHEY and SVGAGI. V lost 5 bases, J lost 3 bases, and 7 bases stayed unmatched. This CDR3 has 15 residues. As DNA, the CDR3 is TGTGCCAGCAGTACGTCCGGGACAGGGTACACTGAAGCTTTCTTT. Translating gives CASSTSGTGYTEAFF.

The CDR3 nucleotides read TGTGCCAGCAGAGGGGGGCCCCAGCATTTT. This encodes CASRGGPQHF. The rearrangement joins TRBV6-1 to TRBJ1-5, with TRBD1 as a possible D gene (6 bases). V was shortened by 6 bases and J by 9 bases, with 6 bases between the two germline ends. The CDR3 runs to 10 residues. Germline-derived CDR1 and CDR2 are MNHNS and SASEGT.

This clone was seen only a few times. This chain joins TRBV5-1 and TRBJ1-1; D is unclear. The germline gives CDR1 SGHRS, CDR2 YFSETQ. This CDR3 contains 13 residues. Trimming cost V 4 bases and J 2 bases, with 9 bases left between them. CDR3 residues: CASSTTSNTEAFF. CDR3 in DNA: TGCGCCAGCAGCACGACATCAAACACTGAAGCTTTCTTT.

The J gene is TRBJ1-5, the V gene TRBV7-8, with 10 bases fitting TRBD1. V dropped 7 bases and J dropped 2; count of bases not matched to a gene: 11. The germline CDR1 and CDR2 sequences are SGHVS and FQNEAQ. The length of the CDR3 is 17 residues. The CDR3 is CASTISPTGGGNQPQHF. The DNA of the CDR3 is TGTGCCAGCACCATATCCCCGACAGGGGGCGGCAATCAGCCCCAGCATTTT.

The chain couples TRBV29-1 to TRBJ2-5; D ambiguous. CDR1 is SQVTM and CDR2 is ANQGSEA in the germline V gene. V lost 4 bases and J 5 bases, leaving 11 bases between the germline ends. This CDR3 has 12 amino acids. This CDR3 reads CSVGRGRETQYF. CDR3 sequence (DNA): TGCAGCGTTGGCCGTGGTAGGGAGACCCAGTACTTC.

The gene calls are TRBV5-1 and TRBJ1-2, with TRBD1 identical over 9 bases. Germline V gene sequence: CDR1 SGHRS, CDR2 YFSETQ. The CDR3 has 16 residues. The junction had 9 bases not matched to a gene; V was cut back by 2 bases and J by 4 bases. The DNA of the CDR3 is TGCGCCAGCAGCTTCGACCCCGGGACAGGGAGCTATGGCTACACCTTC. It is translated as CASSFDPGTGSYGYTF.

V gene TRBV10-1 combines with J gene TRBJ2-1, with a tentative D call TRBD2 (5 bases). V gave up 4 bases and J gave up 5 bases, with 15 bases separating them. Germline CDR1 reads WNHNN; CDR2 reads SYGVQD (reference sequence). The CDR3 runs 15 residues. CDR3 DNA: TGCGCCAGCAGTGGCGGGCTAGTCGACGACAATGAGCAGTTCTTC. Protein sequence: CASSGGLVDDNEQFF.

The V gene is TRBV18, the J gene TRBJ2-3, with D unresolved. The V gene's germline CDR1 is KGHSH and CDR2 LQKENI. CDR3 length: 14 amino acids. Trimming stripped 8 bases from V and 0 bases from J, with 12 bases between. In nucleotides, the CDR3 is TGTGCCAGCCAGGCAATCCGTAGCACAGATACGCAGTATTTT. Its translation is CASQAIRSTDTQYF.

The chain joins TRBV14 to TRBJ1-6; no firm D call. The CDR3 totals 14 residues. The germline V gene has CDR1 SGHDN and CDR2 FVKESK. V lost 1 base, J lost 10 bases, and 11 bases lay in between. The CDR3 DNA reads TGTGCCAGCAGCCAAGTACTGGGGATGTCACCCCTCCACTTT. Amino acid sequence: CASSQVLGMSPLHF.